The 6 T cell receptor beta chains presented below share a single source sample, sequenced in a study of cytomegalovirus exposure and HLA in healthy donors (TCRdb year 2017). The library was produced with the immunoSEQ multiplex PCR assay. For the multiplex PCR, a mixture combining 60 forward primers for TCR Vbeta segments and 13 reverse primers for TCR Jbeta segments was used. This immuneACCESS table, as held by TCRdb, lists in-frame sequences with V and J called but not all clones. Of the missing ones, under half trace to an unresolved V gene in checked studies; the others have no known cause. The sample table records 80,000 to 100,000 clones; approximately 71% of these occur just once. About 16% of the sample is held by the ten biggest clonotypes. Material: PBMCs. Receptors were obtained from a woman between 18 and 29 years old in good health and CMV-seropositive.

This chain connects TRBV18 to TRBJ2-3; 7 bases line up with TRBD1. CDR3 size: 16 residues. CDR1 is KGHSH, CDR2 LQKENI, per germline. Unmatched junction bases numbered 8, after V lost 3 bases and J lost 2 bases. CDR3 bases: TGTGCCAGCTCACCTCTAGGGACAGCCTACACAGATACGCAGTATTTT. This codes for CASSPLGTAYTDTQYF. Combining the CDR3 with reference TRBV18 and TRBJ2-3 gives the whole variable domain NAGVMQNPRHLVRRRGQEARLRCSPMKGHSHVYWYRQLPEEGLKFMVYLQKENIIDESGMPKERFSAEFPKEGPSILRIQQVVRGDSAAYFCASSPLGTAYTDTQYFGPGTRLTVL.

The V call is TRBV30, the J call TRBJ1-4; the D gene is possibly TRBD1 (5 bases). CDR1 and CDR2 (germline): GTSNPN, SVGIG (reference sequence). CDR3 size: 15 residues. Trimming pared 1 base from V and 0 bases from J, leaving 9 bases between. CDR3 in amino acids: CAWSETVATNEKLFF. The CDR3, as DNA: TGTGCCTGGAGTGAGACAGTCGCAACTAATGAAAAACTGTTTTTT.

The J gene is TRBJ1-1, the V gene TRBV5-5, with TRBD1 matching over 7 bases. Trimming removed 0 bases from V and 4 bases from J; junction bases left unmatched: 9. CDR1 SGHKS and CDR2 YYEKEE come from the germline V gene (reference sequence). This CDR3 is 16 amino acids long. The CDR3 region has the DNA TGTGCCAGCAGCTTGGATATAGCAGGGGGGACCACTGAAGCTTTCTTT. Translation gives CASSLDIAGGTTEAFF.

The chain recombines TRBV9 with TRBJ1-2; weak D call: TRBD1 (6 bases). Germline CDR1 and CDR2: SGDLS and YYNGEE. CDR3 length: 13 amino acids. V was pared by 0 bases and J by 3 bases, with 6 bases between. The CDR3 loop is CASSVAGDYGYTF. The CDR3 coding sequence is TGTGCCAGCAGCGTAGCAGGGGACTATGGCTACACCTTC.

This chain joins TRBV7-2 and TRBJ2-5, with 7 bases fitting TRBD1. Germline V gene data show CDR1 as SGHTA and CDR2 as FQGNSA. CDR3 length equals 15 residues. J lost 5 bases, V lost 8 bases, and 14 bases had no gene match. CDR3 residues: CASGLSDEQGETQYF. CDR3 sequence (DNA): TGTGCCAGCGGGTTATCCGACGAACAGGGGGAGACCCAGTACTTC.

This chain joins TRBV9 and TRBJ2-2; TRBD2 matches at 10 bases. Germline V gene lookup returns CDR1 SGDLS and CDR2 YYNGEE. Unmatched junction bases numbered 9, after V lost 4 bases and J lost 6 bases. This CDR3 is built from 16 residues. The CDR3 loop reads CASSTRPAGGSGELFF. As DNA, the CDR3 is TGTGCCAGCAGCACAAGACCAGCGGGGGGGTCCGGGGAGCTGTTTTTT.